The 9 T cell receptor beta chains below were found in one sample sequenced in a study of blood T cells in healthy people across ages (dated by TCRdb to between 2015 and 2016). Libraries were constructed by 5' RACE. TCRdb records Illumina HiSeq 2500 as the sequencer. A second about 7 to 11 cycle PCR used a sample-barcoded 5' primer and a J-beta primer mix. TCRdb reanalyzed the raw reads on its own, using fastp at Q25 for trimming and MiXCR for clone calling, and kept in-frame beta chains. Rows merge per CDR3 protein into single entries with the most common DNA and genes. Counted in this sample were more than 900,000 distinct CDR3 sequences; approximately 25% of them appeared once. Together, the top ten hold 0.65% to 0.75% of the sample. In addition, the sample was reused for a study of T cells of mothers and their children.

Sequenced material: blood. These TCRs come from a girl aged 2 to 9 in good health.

The CDR3 region has the DNA TGCGCCAGCAGCCAAGGGGAGGTCGGGACCCAGTACTTC. Its protein product is CASSQGEVGTQYF. The V call is TRBV4-1, the J call TRBJ2-5; possibly TRBD2 for D (6 bases). The CDR3 is made up of 13 amino acids. Germline V gives CDR1 MGHRA, CDR2 YSYEKL. The V gene lost 1 base and the J gene lost 7 bases, with 10 bases spanning the gap.

The CDR3 sequence: CSARDKGAGANVLTF. CDR3 nucleotide sequence: TGCAGTGCTAGAGATAAGGGAGCTGGGGCCAACGTCCTGACTTTC. The chain combines TRBV20-1 with TRBJ2-6; D possibly corresponds to TRBD2 (5 bases). This CDR3 has 15 residues. The V end was cut by 0 bases, the J end by 2 bases, with 8 bases between. Germline V lookup: CDR1 DFQATT, CDR2 SNEGSKA (reference sequence).

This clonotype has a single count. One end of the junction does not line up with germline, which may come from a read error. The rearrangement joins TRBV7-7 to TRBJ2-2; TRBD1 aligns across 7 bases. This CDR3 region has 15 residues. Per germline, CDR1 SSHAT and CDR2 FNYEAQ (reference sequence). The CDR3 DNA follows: TGTGCTAGCAGCTTCGACAGGGCGGACACCGGGGAGCTGTTTTTT. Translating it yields CASSFDRADTGELFF. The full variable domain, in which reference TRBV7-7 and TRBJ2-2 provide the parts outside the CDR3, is GAGVSQSPRYKVTKRGQDVTLRCDPISSHATLYWYQQALGQGPEFLTYFNYEAQPDKSGLPSDRFSAERPEGSISTLTIQRTEQRDSAMYRCASSFDRADTGELFFGEGSRLTVL.

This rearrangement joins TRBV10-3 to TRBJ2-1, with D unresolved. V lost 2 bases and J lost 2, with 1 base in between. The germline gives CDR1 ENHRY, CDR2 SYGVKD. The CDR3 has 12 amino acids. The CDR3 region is CAISEAYNEQFF. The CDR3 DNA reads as TGTGCCATCAGTGAGGCCTACAATGAGCAGTTCTTC.

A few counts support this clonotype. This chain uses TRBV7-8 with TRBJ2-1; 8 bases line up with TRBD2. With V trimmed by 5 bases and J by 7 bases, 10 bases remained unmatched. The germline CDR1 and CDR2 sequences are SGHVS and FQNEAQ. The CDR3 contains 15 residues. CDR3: CASSPYRGRINEQFF. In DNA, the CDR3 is TGTGCCAGCAGCCCCTATCGCGGGAGGATTAATGAGCAGTTCTTC.

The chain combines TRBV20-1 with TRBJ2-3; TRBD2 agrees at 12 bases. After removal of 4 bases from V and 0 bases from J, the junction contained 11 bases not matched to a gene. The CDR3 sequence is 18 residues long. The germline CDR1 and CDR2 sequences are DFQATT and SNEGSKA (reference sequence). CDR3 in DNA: TGCAGTGCTACCGGGACTAGCGGGCGTCCCCGTAGCACAGATACGCAGTATTTT. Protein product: CSATGTSGRPRSTDTQYF.

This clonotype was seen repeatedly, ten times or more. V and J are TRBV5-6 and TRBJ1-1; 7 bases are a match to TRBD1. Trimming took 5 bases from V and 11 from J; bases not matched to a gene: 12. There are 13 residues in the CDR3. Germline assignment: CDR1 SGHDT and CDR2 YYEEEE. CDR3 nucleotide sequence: TGTGCCAGCAGTCTCGGGACAGCCCTAGAGGCTTTCTTT. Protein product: CASSLGTALEAFF.

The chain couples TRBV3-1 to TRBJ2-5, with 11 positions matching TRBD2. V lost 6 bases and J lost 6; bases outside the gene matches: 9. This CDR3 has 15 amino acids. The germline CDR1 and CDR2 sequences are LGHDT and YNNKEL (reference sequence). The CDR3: CASRQIAGGLKTQYF. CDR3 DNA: TGTGCCAGCAGACAAATAGCGGGAGGGCTAAAGACCCAGTACTTC.

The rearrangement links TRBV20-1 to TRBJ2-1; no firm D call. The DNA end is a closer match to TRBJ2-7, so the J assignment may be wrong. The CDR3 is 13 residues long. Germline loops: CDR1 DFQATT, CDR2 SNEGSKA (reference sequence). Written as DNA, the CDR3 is TGCAGTGCTAGAGGACCAGCATACTACGAGCAGTACTTC. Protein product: CSARGPAYYEQYF.